The rows below give T cell receptor beta chains drawn from one sample of a study of cytomegalovirus exposure and HLA in healthy donors. Some clones are missing from TCRdb's copy, which holds only in-frame ones; the method was immunoSEQ multiplex PCR. The sample consists of approximately 130,000 clones, about two thirds of them appearing once. Material: PBMCs. Source of these receptors: a woman aged 60 to 75 in good health and CMV-seropositive. The CDR3 runs from the conserved cysteine through the conserved F or W. Fields, in order: J gene, V gene, clone size, D gene, CDR3 DNA, CDR3 protein. The D gene is left open where the match is weak. Clone size, where shown, is once, few, many, or a class for clones that have expanded.

J gene: TRBJ2-5; V gene: TRBV6-1; clone size: NA; D gene: NA; CDR3 DNA: TGTGCCAGCAGTGAACCCAACGAGGCACCTAGGGGGGAGACCCAGTACTTC; CDR3 protein: CASSEPNEAPRGETQYF
J gene: TRBJ1-2; V gene: TRBV5-4; clone size: NA; D gene: TRBD1; CDR3 DNA: TGTGCCAGCAGCTTGACAGGGGGCCACTATGGCTACACCTTC; CDR3 protein: CASSLTGGHYGYTF
J gene: TRBJ2-2; V gene: TRBV5-1; clone size: NA; D gene: TRBD1; CDR3 DNA: TGCGCCAGCAGCTTCCAGGGGGCTTCCTCACGGGAGCTGTTTTTT; CDR3 protein: CASSFQGASSRELFF
J gene: TRBJ2-2; V gene: TRBV19; clone size: once; D gene: NA; CDR3 DNA: TGTGCCAGTAGTGTAATGGACACCTCGAACACCGGGGAGCTGTTTTTT; CDR3 protein: CASSVMDTSNTGELFF
J gene: TRBJ2-3; V gene: TRBV25-1; clone size: NA; D gene: NA; CDR3 DNA: TGTGCCAGCAGTGAATGGACTGAAGGAAGCACAGATACGCAGTATTTT; CDR3 protein: CASSEWTEGSTDTQYF
J gene: TRBJ1-5; V gene: TRBV7-8; clone size: NA; D gene: TRBD1; CDR3 DNA: TGTGCCAGCGGAACGCAGGGGGGTGAGCCCCAGCATTTT; CDR3 protein: CASGTQGGEPQHF
J gene: TRBJ2-1; V gene: TRBV18; clone size: NA; D gene: TRBD2; CDR3 DNA: TGTGCCAGCTCAAGCGGGGGACTCTACAATGAGCAGTTCTTC; CDR3 protein: CASSSGGLYNEQFF
J gene: TRBJ1-3; V gene: TRBV6-5; clone size: NA; D gene: NA; CDR3 DNA: TGTGCCAGCAAGGCAATGATGGGGCTCGGAAACACCATATATTTT; CDR3 protein: CASKAMMGLGNTIYF
J gene: TRBJ2-7; V gene: TRBV10-3; clone size: NA; D gene: NA; CDR3 DNA: TGTGCCATCAGGGCAGGGGCGGCCGAGCAGTACTTC; CDR3 protein: CAIRAGAAEQYF
J gene: TRBJ1-4; V gene: TRBV2; clone size: NA; D gene: TRBD1; CDR3 DNA: TGTGCCAGCATTCCCTCCGGGACAGGGCTCGAAAAACTGTTTTTT; CDR3 protein: CASIPSGTGLEKLFF
J gene: TRBJ1-1; V gene: TRBV5-1; clone size: few; D gene: TRBD1; CDR3 DNA: TGCGCCAGCAGCTTTTCACAGGGGGCGAACACTGAAGCTTTCTTT; CDR3 protein: CASSFSQGANTEAFF
J gene: TRBJ1-3; V gene: TRBV6-9; clone size: NA; D gene: NA; CDR3 DNA: TGTGCCAGCAGACCCTCCGGTGACTCTGGAAACACCATATATTTT; CDR3 protein: CASRPSGDSGNTIYF
J gene: TRBJ1-1; V gene: TRBV11-2; clone size: few; D gene: NA; CDR3 DNA: TGTGCCAGCAGCTTAGTTGGCGGGGACACTGAAGCTTTCTTT; CDR3 protein: CASSLVGGDTEAFF
J gene: TRBJ1-4; V gene: TRBV5-5; clone size: NA; D gene: TRBD1; CDR3 DNA: TGTGCCAGCAGCTCCGGACAGGTTAATGAAAAACTGTTTTTT; CDR3 protein: CASSSGQVNEKLFF
J gene: TRBJ1-5; V gene: TRBV4-1; clone size: NA; D gene: NA; CDR3 DNA: TGCGCCAGCAGCCTTAAGGAGAGGCCCCAGCATTTT; CDR3 protein: CASSLKERPQHF
J gene: TRBJ2-3; V gene: TRBV19; clone size: NA; D gene: NA; CDR3 DNA: TGTGCCACCGCAAGAACTAGCACAGATACGCAGTATTTT; CDR3 protein: CATARTSTDTQYF
J gene: TRBJ2-7; V gene: TRBV10-3; clone size: NA; D gene: NA; CDR3 DNA: TGTGCCATCAGGGACAGCTACGAGCAGTACTTC; CDR3 protein: CAIRDSYEQYF
J gene: TRBJ2-6; V gene: TRBV12-1; clone size: NA; D gene: NA; CDR3 DNA: TGTGCCAGCAGCGGTCCGGGGGGGGCTTGGGCCAACGTCCTGACTTTC; CDR3 protein: CASSGPGGAWANVLTF
J gene: TRBJ1-5; V gene: TRBV18; clone size: NA; D gene: NA; CDR3 DNA: TGTGCCAGCTCCCGGGGGGAGGTCGGCAATCAGCCCCAGCATTTT; CDR3 protein: CASSRGEVGNQPQHF
J gene: TRBJ2-7; V gene: TRBV9; clone size: few; D gene: TRBD1; CDR3 DNA: TGTGCCAGCAGCGTAGCGACAGGGGTCGAGCAGTACTTC; CDR3 protein: CASSVATGVEQYF
J gene: TRBJ2-7; V gene: TRBV4-2; clone size: NA; D gene: TRBD2; CDR3 DNA: TGTGCCAGCAGCCAAGTGGGAACGGGACTAGTACCGGGCTACGAGCAGTACTTC; CDR3 protein: CASSQVGTGLVPGYEQYF
J gene: TRBJ1-1; V gene: TRBV19; clone size: few; D gene: TRBD1; CDR3 DNA: TGTGCCAGTAGTATGGGAAGGGGGCTACGGAGGAACACTGAAGCTTTCTTT; CDR3 protein: CASSMGRGLRRNTEAFF
J gene: TRBJ2-7; V gene: TRBV6-5; clone size: few; D gene: TRBD1; CDR3 DNA: TGTGCCAGCAGTTTGGACAGGGCGTACGAGCAGTACTTC; CDR3 protein: CASSLDRAYEQYF
J gene: TRBJ2-2; V gene: TRBV7-3; clone size: NA; D gene: TRBD1; CDR3 DNA: TGTGCCAGCAGCTTAAGGTTTCCGGACAGGGATAACACCGGGGAGCTGTTTTTT; CDR3 protein: CASSLRFPDRDNTGELFF
J gene: TRBJ2-1; V gene: TRBV6-6; clone size: NA; D gene: NA; CDR3 DNA: TGTGCCAGCAGAACCGGGACTCTAAATGAGCAGTTCTTC; CDR3 protein: CASRTGTLNEQFF